Shown below are 21 T cell receptor beta chains from a single sample sequenced in a study of breast tumors, draining lymph nodes, adjacent tissues. The lymph nodes were axillary draining lymph nodes from breast cancer patients. One entry per CDR3 protein results from TCRdb running MiXCR on the multiplex PCR reads. The profile shows 140,000 or so distinct CDR3 sequences, about 30% of them singletons. Sequenced material: axillary lymph node tissue. All receptors come from a female donor with breast cancer. Some clones in this sample may be carry-over from other donors' samples.

This clonotype was seen repeatedly, ten times or more. The chain employs TRBV20-1 and TRBJ2-3; D might be TRBD2 (6 bases). Germline V gene sequence: CDR1 DFQATT, CDR2 SNEGSKA (reference sequence). The germline V and J ends were trimmed by 8 bases and 6 bases, with 27 bases remaining between them. The CDR3 is 16 amino acids. The DNA for the CDR3 is TGCAGTCCGGGGATTTCCGGGGGAAGTTCACGGGATACGCAGTATTTT. Encoded protein: CSPGISGGSSRDTQYF.

This clonotype was seen repeatedly, ten times or more. The V and J genes are TRBV14 and TRBJ2-5; no firm D call. The germline V and J ends were trimmed by 5 bases and 10 bases, with 14 bases remaining between them. This CDR3 spans 12 amino acids. The V gene's germline CDR1 is SGHDN and CDR2 FVKESK. CDR3 amino acids: CASSKGWGGQYF. CDR3 nucleotide sequence: TGTGCCAGCAGCAAGGGATGGGGTGGCCAGTACTTC.

This clonotype was detected many times. V and J are TRBV6-1 and TRBJ2-2; D might be TRBD1 (6 bases). The V end lost 11 bases, the J end lost 4 bases, and 14 bases lay between the germline ends. The CDR3 is 13 residues long. Germline values: CDR1 MNHNS, CDR2 SASEGT. CDR3 in amino acids: CAGRTGTTGELFF. The DNA of the CDR3 is TGTGCCGGGAGAACAGGGACCACCGGGGAGCTGTTTTTT.

This sequence joins TRBV14 and TRBJ2-5; a weak D match, TRBD2 (5 bases). This CDR3 contains 23 residues. V shed 0 bases and J shed 3 bases, with 35 bases lying between them. In germline, CDR1 is SGHDN, CDR2 FVKESK. In DNA form, the CDR3 reads TGTGCCAGCAGCCAAGATCTGAGGGTGGCGAGGCTCTGTCATGGATCCGCCGAAGAGACCCAGTACTTC. As protein: CASSQDLRVARLCHGSAEETQYF.

The rearrangement uses TRBV6-6 and TRBJ2-7; no firm D call. The V gene lost 4 bases and the J gene lost 2 bases, with 6 bases spanning the gap. Germline CDR1 reads MNHNY; CDR2 reads SVGAGI (reference sequence). The CDR3 length is 12 residues. This chain's CDR3 is CASSSSAYEQYV. CDR3 DNA: TGTGCCAGCAGTTCCTCGGCCTACGAGCAGTACGTC.

This clonotype was counted many times. J is TRBJ1-6 and V is TRBV2; possible D gene TRBD1, 5 bases. The CDR3 is made up of 16 amino acids. V was cut by 4 bases and J by 4 bases, with 14 bases left in between. Germline V gives CDR1 SNHLY, CDR2 FYNNEI. This CDR3 reads CASSGVGAPYNSPLHF. The CDR3, as DNA: TGTGCCAGCAGTGGGGTAGGGGCACCTTATAATTCACCCCTCCACTTT.

This clonotype was seen ten or more times. The chain links TRBV6-6 to TRBJ1-2; 11 bases are a match to TRBD1. V was clipped by 6 bases and J by 3 bases; unmatched bases: 3. There are 14 residues in the CDR3. Germline assignment: CDR1 MNHNY and CDR2 SVGAGI (reference sequence). CDR3 residues: CASSRGQGDYGYTF. The DNA for the CDR3 is TGTGCCAGCAGCCGGGGACAGGGGGACTATGGCTACACCTTC.

Many counts were recorded for this clonotype. The germline gene is not matched at one end of the junction; a read error may be the cause. CDR3 sequence reads: CASSEVPGQAVF. CDR3 sequence (DNA): TGTGCCAGCAGTGAAGTCCCGGGACAGGCCGTTTTC. The chain couples TRBV6-1 to TRBJ2-7; 8 bases match TRBD1. This CDR3 comprises 12 residues. Germline V gene data show CDR1 as MNHNS and CDR2 as SASEGT.

There are a few counts of this clonotype. This sequence may be a read error, since a much larger clone differs from it by one base. For the CDR3, the DNA is TGTGCCGGCAAGACGGGGGGGGCCTTCGAGAATGAGCAGTTCTTC. It codes for CAGKTGGAFENEQFF. The rearrangement links TRBV2 to TRBJ2-1, with 8 bases matching TRBD2. Germline V gene sequence: CDR1 SNHLY, CDR2 FYNNEI. The trim removed 11 bases at V and 7 bases at J, leaving 16 bases unmatched. The CDR3 loop spans 15 amino acids.

Ten or more counts support this clonotype. This chain connects TRBV4-1 to TRBJ2-7, with 8 bases aligning to TRBD1. The germline V gene has CDR1 MGHRA and CDR2 YSYEKL. The CDR3 is 15 residues long. Unmatched junction bases numbered 3, after V lost 0 bases and J lost 2 bases. CDR3 nucleotides: TGCGCCAGCAGCCAAGAAGGGACAGGACCCTACGAGCAGTACTTC. Translated: CASSQEGTGPYEQYF.

The chain is built from TRBV20-1 and TRBJ2-7; TRBD2 agrees at 13 bases. The CDR3 extends over 14 amino acids. Per the germline V gene, CDR1 is DFQATT and CDR2 is SNEGSKA (reference sequence). V dropped 3 bases and J dropped 2; count of bases not matched to a gene: 1. The CDR3 is CSARGTSGTYEQYF. Written as DNA, the CDR3 is TGCAGTGCTAGGGGGACTAGCGGGACCTACGAGCAGTACTTC.

This clonotype was found many times. A much larger clone lies one base from this, so it may be a read error. This rearrangement joins TRBV7-3 to TRBJ1-6; 9 bases are a match to TRBD1. Losses at the gene ends were 2 bases for V and 10 bases for J; bases not matched to a gene: 9. The CDR3 length is 16 residues. Per germline, CDR1 SGHTA and CDR2 FQGTGA. The CDR3 region is CASSLAADRGSSPLHF. CDR3 DNA sequence: TGTGCCAGCAGCTTAGCGGCCGACAGGGGGTCCTCACCCCTCCACTTT.

At least ten counts were recorded for this clonotype. The chain links TRBV7-7 to TRBJ2-5; D possibly corresponds to TRBD2 (6 bases). Germline V gene lookup returns CDR1 SSHAT and CDR2 FNYEAQ (reference sequence). The CDR3 consists of 15 residues. CDR3 protein: CTSSSVFGYQETQYF. CDR3 DNA: TGTACTAGCAGCTCCGTCTTCGGGTACCAAGAGACCCAGTACTTC.

This clonotype occurred many times. A much larger clone lies a single base off, so this may be a read error. The V and J genes are TRBV13 and TRBJ2-3; 7 bases fit TRBD2. The germline gives CDR1 PRHDT, CDR2 FYEKMQ (reference sequence). This CDR3 contains 15 residues. Here the CDR3 DNA reads TGTGCCAGCAGCTTAACTAGCGTTGGCACAGGTACGCAGTATTTT. Protein sequence: CASSLTSVGTGTQYF.

Concerning this clonotype itself: This may be a read error: a much more frequent sequence differs by one nucleotide. This chain connects TRBV5-8 to TRBJ2-7; possible D gene TRBD1, 6 bases. Germline CDR1 SGHTS, CDR2 YDEGEE. The CDR3 extends over 14 amino acids. CDR3 protein: CASSLDRAHYEQHF. CDR3 bases: TGTGCCAGCAGCTTGGACAGGGCTCACTACGAGCAGCACTTC.

This clonotype was seen once. The chain joins TRBV20-1 to TRBJ1-2; 7 bases match TRBD1. CDR1 is DFQATT and CDR2 is SNEGSKA in the germline V gene (reference sequence). The CDR3 covers 14 residues. After removal of 3 bases from V and 14 bases from J, the junction contained 18 bases not matched to a gene. The CDR3 spells CSARIRDSPSGITF. CDR3 DNA: TGCAGTGCTAGGATCCGGGACAGCCCTTCGGGAATTACCTTC.

This clonotype has only a few counts. A much bigger clone sits one base away, suggesting this may be a read error. The chain carries TRBV6-1 and TRBJ2-7; maybe TRBD1 (7 bases). Trimming removed 6 bases from V and 2 bases from J, with 17 bases in between. The CDR3 loop spans 15 amino acids. Germline CDR1 reads MNHNS; CDR2 reads SASEGT. Here the CDR3 reads CASSLGGQPTYEQYV. The CDR3 region has the DNA TGTGCCAGCAGCCTGGGGGGACAGCCGACCTACGAGCAGTACGTC.

This clonotype was detected only a few times. This may be a read error: a much more frequent sequence differs by one nucleotide. The chain links TRBV6-5 to TRBJ2-1, with 9 bases fitting TRBD2. The trim removed 5 bases at V and 4 bases at J, leaving 6 bases unmatched. CDR3 length: 15 amino acids. The V gene's germline CDR1 is MNHEY and CDR2 SVGAGI. CDR3 loop: CASSPVAGVYNEQFF. In DNA form, the CDR3 reads TGTGCCAGCAGTCCTGTAGCGGGGGTGTACAATGAGCAGTTCTTC.

At least ten counts were recorded for this clonotype. The V and J genes are TRBV7-9 and TRBJ2-3; D is ambiguous. The V end was cut by 0 bases, the J end by 8 bases, with 9 bases between. CDR3 length: 13 residues. In germline, CDR1 is SEHNR, CDR2 FQNEAQ (reference sequence). CDR3: CASSLANTGTQYF. The CDR3 nucleotides read TGTGCCAGCAGCTTAGCTAATACGGGTACGCAGTATTTT.

This clonotype was observed at least ten times. The chain carries TRBV5-8 and TRBJ2-2; D not resolved. Trimming took off 4 bases at V and 0 bases at J, with 13 bases between the two ends. Germline CDR1 reads SGHTS; CDR2 reads YDEGEE. This CDR3 comprises 16 residues. The CDR3 loop is CASSPTWGTNTGELFF. In DNA, the CDR3 is TGTGCCAGCAGCCCGACCTGGGGAACGAACACCGGGGAGCTGTTTTTT.

This chain joins TRBV25-1 and TRBJ1-3, with D tentatively TRBD1 (6 bases). The germline V gene has CDR1 MGHDK and CDR2 SYGVNS. The CDR3 runs to 21 residues. Trimming left V 1 base short and J 7 bases short, with 32 bases between. The CDR3 DNA reads TGTGCCAGCAGTGAATCAATACGGGAGGACAGCAAACAGTTATGTAGGAACACCATATATTTT. Protein: CASSESIREDSKQLCRNTIYF.